This T cell receptor beta chain was captured in a study of T cells in Graves' hyperthyroidism and ophthalmopathy. PBMCs stemmed from approximately 9.1 ml fresh peripheral blood. RNA transcripts served as the template for amplifying TCR beta CDR3 regions. An initial round of RT-PCR targeting the TCR CDR3 relied on the HTBI primer set. Each CDR3 protein is one row after TCRdb ran MiXCR on the multiplex PCR reads. This sample has hundreds of thousands of distinct CDR3 sequences; 38% occur once, and the top ten carry approximately 8.7%. The CDR3 is 13 residues long. The ends were cut back, 6 bases at V and 2 bases at J, with 8 bases in the middle.

This TCR came from a young man with Graves' hyperthyroidism. Sequencing was performed on blood. The chain has TRBV12-3 or TRBV12-4 and TRBJ1-5; a weak D match, TRBD1 (5 bases). CDR3 nucleotides: TGTGCCAGCAGGGACATCGGCAATCAGCCCCAGCATTTT. Its protein is CASRDIGNQPQHF.